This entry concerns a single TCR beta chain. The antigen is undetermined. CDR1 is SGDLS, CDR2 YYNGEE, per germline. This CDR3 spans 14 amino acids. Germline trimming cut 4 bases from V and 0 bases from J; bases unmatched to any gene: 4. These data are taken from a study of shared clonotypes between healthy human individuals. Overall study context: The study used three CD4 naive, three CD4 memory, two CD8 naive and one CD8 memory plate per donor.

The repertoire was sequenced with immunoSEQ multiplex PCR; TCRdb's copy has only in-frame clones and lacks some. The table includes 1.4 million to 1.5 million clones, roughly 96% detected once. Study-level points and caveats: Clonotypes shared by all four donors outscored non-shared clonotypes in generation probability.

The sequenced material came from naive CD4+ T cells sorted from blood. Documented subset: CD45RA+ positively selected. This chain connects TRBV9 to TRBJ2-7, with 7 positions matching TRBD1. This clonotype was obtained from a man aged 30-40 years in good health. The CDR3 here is CASSTGQVSYEQYF. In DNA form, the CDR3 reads TGTGCCAGCAGCACCGGACAGGTCTCCTACGAGCAGTACTTC.